One and the same sample provided the 11 T cell receptor beta chains below, sequenced in a study of PD-1 blockade in classical Hodgkin lymphoma. The time point: cycle 4 day 1 (C4D1), after 6 weeks of nivolumab. Every patient had relapsed following autologous stem cell transplantation, and cohorts differed in brentuximab vedotin exposure. After PBMCs were thawed, their CD8+ T cells were isolated by magnetic negative selection. Here immunoSEQ multiplex PCR was the method, and the copy in TCRdb shows in-frame clones only, minus some. The sample lists some 15,000 clones, about nine tenths occurring once. The input for sequencing was CD8+ T cells from blood, taken before the fourth cycle of nivolumab. The receptors stem from a human donor with classical Hodgkin lymphoma.

In DNA form, the CDR3 reads TGTGCCAGCAGTTCAGGGGGCGCCTTTGCAGATACGCAGTATTTT. Its protein product is CASSSGGAFADTQYF. The gene calls are TRBV27 and TRBJ2-3; 8 nucleotides agree with TRBD1. Unmatched junction bases numbered 7, after V lost 4 bases and J lost 4 bases. CDR3 size: 15 residues. The germline V gene encodes CDR1 MNHEY and CDR2 SMNVEV (reference sequence).

The rearrangement uses TRBV10-3 and TRBJ2-2, with D maybe TRBD2 (6 bases). Between the trimmed V and J ends, which lost 3 bases and 1 base, there was a span of 12 bases. Germline loops: CDR1 ENHRY, CDR2 SYGVKD. The CDR3 is 16 residues long. The DNA for the CDR3 is TGTGCCATCAGTGAATGGGACTCACTGAACACCGGGGAGCTGTTTTTT. Amino acid sequence: CAISEWDSLNTGELFF.

This sequence joins TRBV5-1 and TRBJ1-1; 8 nucleotides line up with TRBD1. V lost 4 bases, J lost 3 bases, and 11 bases stayed unmatched. The CDR3 has 16 amino acids. CDR1 and CDR2 from the germline V gene are SGHRS and YFSETQ. DNA for the CDR3: TGCGCCAGCAGCCCGGGGATCAGGGGGCGGGACACTGAAGCTTTCTTT. As protein: CASSPGIRGRDTEAFF.

V is TRBV20-1 and J is TRBJ2-1; no firm D call. The ends were cut back, 7 bases at V and 11 bases at J, with 6 bases in the middle. The CDR3 sequence is 8 residues long. Germline V lookup: CDR1 DFQATT, CDR2 SNEGSKA (reference sequence). CDR3 DNA: TGCAGTGTCGATAAGCAGTTCTTC. This encodes CSVDKQFF.

This sequence joins TRBV9 and TRBJ1-1; D is possibly TRBD1 (5 bases). Germline values: CDR1 SGDLS, CDR2 YYNGEE. This CDR3 is built from 14 residues. V lost 6 bases to trimming and J lost 4 bases, with 16 bases between them. CDR3 protein: CASTPGGVTTEAFF. Written as DNA, the CDR3 is TGTGCCAGCACCCCCGGGGGGGTTACCACTGAAGCTTTCTTT. Complete variable domain (other parts from reference TRBV9 and TRBJ1-1): DSGVTQTPKHLITATGQRVTLRCSPRSGDLSVYWYQQSLDQGLQFLIQYYNGEERAKGNILERFSAQQFPDLHSELNLSSLELGDSALYFCASTPGGVTTEAFFGQGTRLTVV.

This chain uses TRBV11-2 with TRBJ2-7; 7 positions match TRBD1. CDR1 is SGHAT, CDR2 FQNNGV, per germline. Trimming took 0 bases from V and 4 from J; bases not matched to a gene: 12. The CDR3 runs 17 residues. This CDR3 is CASSLETGTHYLYEQYF. In nucleotides, the CDR3 is TGTGCCAGCAGCTTAGAGACAGGGACGCATTATTTATACGAGCAGTACTTC. Variable domain in full (rest from reference TRBV11-2 and TRBJ2-7): EAGVAQSPRYKIIEKRQSVAFWCNPISGHATLYWYQQILGQGPKLLIQFQNNGVVDDSQLPKDRFSAERLKGVDSTLKIQPAKLEDSAVYLCASSLETGTHYLYEQYFGPGTRLTVT.

The rearrangement links TRBV27 to TRBJ2-7; D is unclear. The ends were cut back, 0 bases at V and 4 bases at J, with 7 bases in the middle. The CDR3 sequence is 13 residues long. Looked up from germline, CDR1 is MNHEY and CDR2 is SMNVEV (reference sequence). CDR3 coding DNA: TGTGCCAGCAGTTTATCGGAAGATTACGAGCAGTACTTC. It codes for CASSLSEDYEQYF.

This chain uses TRBV5-1 with TRBJ2-5; D is ambiguous. Trimming stripped 2 bases from V and 10 bases from J, with 15 bases between. The germline V gene encodes CDR1 SGHRS and CDR2 YFSETQ. This CDR3 contains 13 residues. The CDR3 DNA follows: TGCGCCAGCAGCTTCCCACCAGCAGAGGACCAGTACTTC. Protein product: CASSFPPAEDQYF.

The CDR3 protein is CASSLPPGTLHNEQFF. For the CDR3, the DNA is TGTGCCAGCAGTTTACCACCAGGGACCTTGCACAATGAGCAGTTCTTC. V gene TRBV28 combines with J gene TRBJ2-1; the D call may be TRBD1 or TRBD2 (5 bases each). The V end was cut by 2 bases, the J end by 5 bases, with 16 bases between. Per the germline V gene, CDR1 is MDHEN and CDR2 is SYDVKM. The CDR3 runs 16 residues.

This clone has just one count. The rearrangement joins TRBV5-1 to TRBJ1-4; unclear D gene. Germline lookup yields CDR1 SGHRS and CDR2 YFSETQ. Trimming stripped 4 bases from V and 5 bases from J, with 15 bases between. This CDR3 comprises 15 residues. The CDR3 loop reads CASSIPSERNEKLFF. The CDR3 bases are TGCGCCAGCAGCATTCCCTCCGAACGGAATGAAAAACTGTTTTTT.

The V and J genes are TRBV10-3 and TRBJ2-5, with D perhaps matching TRBD2 (5 bases). Germline assignment: CDR1 ENHRY and CDR2 SYGVKD. The CDR3 length is 16 residues. The V end was cut by 2 bases, the J end by 5 bases, with 18 bases between. The CDR3 here is CAISEVDGLLRETQYF. The CDR3 DNA reads as TGTGCCATCAGTGAGGTGGACGGACTCCTTAGGGAGACCCAGTACTTC.